This T cell receptor beta chain is drawn from a study of shared clonotypes between healthy human individuals. For each subset, genomic DNA was distributed in equal portions over several immunoSEQ plates. TCRdb's table, derived via immunoSEQ multiplex PCR, lists solely in-frame clones and lacks some. The sample lists roughly 2,300,000 clones, around 93% occurring once. J was trimmed by 7 bases and V by 5 bases; bases with no gene match: 7. This CDR3 comprises 15 residues. CDR1 SGHTA and CDR2 FQGNSA come from the germline V gene. This clonotype originated in a man aged 18-30 years in good health. Some clones in this sample may be carry-over from other donors' samples. Sequences were obtained from naive CD4+ T cells from PBMCs. The subset: CD45RA+ positively selected. The chain has TRBV7-2 and TRBJ1-5, with 11 nucleotides matching TRBD1. CDR3 residues: CASSQGQGAGQPQHF. CDR3 nucleotide sequence: TGTGCCAGCAGCCAAGGACAGGGGGCAGGCCAGCCCCAGCATTTT.